The clone carrying this T cell receptor beta chain was recorded at least ten times. Its antigen is undetermined. This sample is part of a study of T cells after yellow fever vaccination. Study conclusions and caveats: Researchers cautioned that FACS-sorted repertoires could harbor abundant clonotypes contaminating from the bulk population.

Each CDR3 protein gets one entry after TCRdb re-called the 5' RACE reads with MiXCR. The table shows about 120,000 distinct CDR3 sequences, with around 7.2% occurring only once. CDR3 length equals 12 residues. CDR1 is DFQATT, CDR2 SNEGSKA, per germline (reference sequence). V lost 4 bases and J lost 3, with 8 bases in between. This sequence was found in a man between 18 and 35 years old who received the YFV17D yellow fever vaccine. The input for sequencing was CD4+ T cells sorted from PBMCs, taken roughly 47 days after the first yellow fever vaccination. The genes are TRBV20-1 and TRBJ2-3; no clear D. The CDR3 region has the DNA TGCAGTGCTATACCTGGTACAGATACGCAGTATTTT. This encodes CSAIPGTDTQYF.